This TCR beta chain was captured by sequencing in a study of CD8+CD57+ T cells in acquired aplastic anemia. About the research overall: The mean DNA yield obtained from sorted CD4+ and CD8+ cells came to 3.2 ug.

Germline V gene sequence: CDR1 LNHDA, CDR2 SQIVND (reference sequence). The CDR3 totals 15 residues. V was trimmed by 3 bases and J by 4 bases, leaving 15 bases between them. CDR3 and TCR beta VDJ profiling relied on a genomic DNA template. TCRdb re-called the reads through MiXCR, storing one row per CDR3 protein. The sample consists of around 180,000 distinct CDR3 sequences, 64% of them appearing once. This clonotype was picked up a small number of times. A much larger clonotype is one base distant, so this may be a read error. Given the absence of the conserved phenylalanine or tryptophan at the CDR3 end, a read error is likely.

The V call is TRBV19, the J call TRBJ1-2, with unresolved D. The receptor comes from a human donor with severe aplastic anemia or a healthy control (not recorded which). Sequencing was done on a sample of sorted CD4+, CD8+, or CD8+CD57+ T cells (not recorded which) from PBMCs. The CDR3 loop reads CASSISHEGIYGYTL. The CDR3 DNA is TGTGCCAGTAGTATCAGCCACGAAGGGATCTATGGCTACACCCTC.